What follows describes a single TCR beta chain. The target antigen is unknown. This sample is part of a study of cytomegalovirus exposure and HLA in healthy donors. Study information: The Caucasian-associated ancestry cluster held 65% to 85% of 300 to 450 genotyped donors. Points from the study as a whole: Most TCR sequences were uncommon, yet certain public TCRs appeared in many donors. A missense variant in DCLRE1C was later tied to TCR beta V- and J-gene trimming.

The CDR3 covers 18 residues. Germline-derived CDR1 and CDR2 are LGHNA and YSLEER. The J segment lost 0 bases and the V segment lost 3 bases, leaving 5 bases of the junction unmatched. With 60 Vbeta and 13 Jbeta primers, the PCR was carried out. The repertoire was sequenced with immunoSEQ multiplex PCR; TCRdb's copy has only in-frame clones and lacks some. The sample records 150,000 to 200,000 clones, about 80% being singletons. The material sequenced was PBMCs. The receptor was derived from a woman aged 45 to 65 in good health and CMV-seropositive. This sequence joins TRBV4-3 and TRBJ2-3; 14 nucleotides agree with TRBD2. The CDR3 bases are TGCGCCAGCAGCCAGGGGGGACTAGCGGGGGACAGCACAGATACGCAGTATTTT. This sequence encodes CASSQGGLAGDSTDTQYF.